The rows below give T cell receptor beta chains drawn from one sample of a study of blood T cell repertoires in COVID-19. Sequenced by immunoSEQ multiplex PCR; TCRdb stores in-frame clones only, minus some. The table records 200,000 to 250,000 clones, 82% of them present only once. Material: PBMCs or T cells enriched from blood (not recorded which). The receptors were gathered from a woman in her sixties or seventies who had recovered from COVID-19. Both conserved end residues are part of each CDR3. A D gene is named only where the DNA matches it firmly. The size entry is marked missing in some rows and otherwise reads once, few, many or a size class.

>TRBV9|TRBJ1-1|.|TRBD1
CASSVQTGGTEAFF
TGTGCCAGCAGCGTTCAAACAGGGGGCACTGAAGCTTTCTTT
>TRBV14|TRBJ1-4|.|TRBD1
CASSRGQGWQGEKLFF
TGTGCCAGCAGCCGGGGACAGGGGTGGCAGGGTGAAAAACTGTTTTTT
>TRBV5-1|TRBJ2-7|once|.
CASSLDGEQYF
TGCGCCAGCAGCTTGGACGGTGAGCAGTACTTC
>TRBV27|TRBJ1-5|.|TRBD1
CASSFIGQGYQPQHF
TGTGCCAGCAGTTTTATAGGACAGGGCTATCAGCCCCAGCATTTT
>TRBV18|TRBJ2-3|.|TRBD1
CASSPGQGSTDTQYF
TGTGCCAGCTCACCGGGACAGGGGAGCACAGATACGCAGTATTTT
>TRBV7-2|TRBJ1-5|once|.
CASSPDNSNQPQHF
TGTGCCAGCAGCCCGGACAATAGCAATCAGCCCCAGCATTTT
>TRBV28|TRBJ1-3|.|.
CATLREGFGNTIYF
TGTGCCACCCTTAGGGAGGGGTTTGGAAACACCATATATTTT
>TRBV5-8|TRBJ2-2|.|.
CASSLNRNTGELFF
TGTGCCAGCAGCTTGAACAGAAACACCGGGGAGCTGTTTTTT
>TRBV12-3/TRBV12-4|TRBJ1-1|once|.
CATRDWMNEAFF
TGTGCCACCAGGGACTGGATGAATGAAGCTTTCTTT
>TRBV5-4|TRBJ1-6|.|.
CASSLFQTESPLHF
TGTGCCAGCAGCTTATTCCAGACGGAGTCACCCCTCCACTTT
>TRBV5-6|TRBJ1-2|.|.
CASSLKGANYGYTF
TGTGCCAGCAGCTTGAAGGGAGCTAACTATGGCTACACCTTC
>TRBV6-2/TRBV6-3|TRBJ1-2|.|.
CASSHGQSGYTF
TGTGCCAGCAGTCACGGACAGTCAGGCTACACCTTC
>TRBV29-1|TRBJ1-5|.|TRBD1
CSERTGFGQPQHF
TGCAGCGAGCGGACAGGGTTCGGTCAGCCCCAGCATTTT
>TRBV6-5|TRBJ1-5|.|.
CASSYSEFRQPQHF
TGTGCCAGCAGTTACTCCGAGTTCCGTCAGCCCCAGCATTTT
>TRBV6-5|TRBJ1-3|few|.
CASSSGGDTIYF
TGTGCCAGCAGCTCCGGAGGGGACACCATATATTTT
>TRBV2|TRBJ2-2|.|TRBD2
CASTREAHDTGELFF
TGTGCCAGCACCCGGGAGGCCCACGACACCGGGGAGCTGTTTTTT
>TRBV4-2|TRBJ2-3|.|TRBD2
CASSLRLAGETDTQYF
TGTGCCAGCAGCCTCAGACTAGCGGGGGAGACAGATACGCAGTATTTT
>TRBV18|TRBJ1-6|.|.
CASSRDWDSPLHF
TGTGCCAGCTCTCGCGACTGGGATTCACCCCTCCACTTT
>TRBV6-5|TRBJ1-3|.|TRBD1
CASRRDRDPGNTIYF
TGTGCCAGCAGACGCGACAGGGACCCTGGAAACACCATATATTTT
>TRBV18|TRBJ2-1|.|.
CASSPPVRDEQFF
TGTGCCAGCTCACCACCCGTCAGGGATGAGCAGTTCTTC
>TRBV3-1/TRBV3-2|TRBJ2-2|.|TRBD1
CASSQVGQGTGELFF
TGTGCCAGCAGCCAAGTCGGACAGGGGACCGGGGAGCTGTTTTTT
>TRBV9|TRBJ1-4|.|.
CASSPATTVNEKLFF
TGTGCCAGCAGCCCGGCGACGACAGTTAATGAAAAACTGTTTTTT
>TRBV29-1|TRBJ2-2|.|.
CSVVRASNTGELFF
TGCAGCGTTGTCAGGGCATCCAACACCGGGGAGCTGTTTTTT
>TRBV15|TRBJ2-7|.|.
CATNSGKTYEQYF
TGTGCCACGAACTCAGGAAAAACCTACGAGCAGTACTTC
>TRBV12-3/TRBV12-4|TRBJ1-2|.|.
CASSLTPDGYTF
TGTGCCAGCAGTTTAACGCCAGATGGCTACACCTTC
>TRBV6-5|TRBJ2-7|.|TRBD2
CASRASGSYEQYF
TGTGCCAGTCGGGCTAGCGGCTCCTACGAGCAGTACTTC
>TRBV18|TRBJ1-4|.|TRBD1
CASSQGQGYEKLFF
TGTGCCAGCTCACAAGGACAGGGTTACGAAAAACTGTTTTTT
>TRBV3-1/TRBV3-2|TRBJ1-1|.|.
CASSHRVRNTEAFF
TGTGCCAGCAGCCACAGGGTTAGGAACACTGAAGCTTTCTTT
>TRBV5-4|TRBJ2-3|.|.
CASSPRSGGSTDTQYF
TGTGCCAGCAGCCCTAGGAGTGGGGGGTCCACAGATACGCAGTATTTT
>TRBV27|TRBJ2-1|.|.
CASSLSGSNEQFF
TGTGCCAGCAGTTTATCGGGGAGTAATGAGCAGTTCTTC
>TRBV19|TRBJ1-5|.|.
CASNGGSSNQPQHF
TGTGCCAGTAACGGAGGTTCTAGCAATCAGCCCCAGCATTTT
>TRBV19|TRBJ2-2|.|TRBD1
CASSVLQGDAGELFF
TGTGCCAGTAGTGTACTACAGGGGGACGCCGGGGAGCTGTTTTTT
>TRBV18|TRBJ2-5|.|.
CASSPSMGGETQYF
TGTGCCAGCTCACCATCCATGGGGGGAGAGACCCAGTACTTC
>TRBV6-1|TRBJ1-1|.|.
CASSESLVLQLNTEAFF
TGTGCCAGCAGTGAATCCCTCGTGTTACAGCTGAACACTGAAGCTTTCTTT
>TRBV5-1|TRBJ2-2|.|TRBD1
CASSLDRGDTGELFF
TGCGCCAGCAGCTTGGACAGGGGAGACACCGGGGAGCTGTTTTTT